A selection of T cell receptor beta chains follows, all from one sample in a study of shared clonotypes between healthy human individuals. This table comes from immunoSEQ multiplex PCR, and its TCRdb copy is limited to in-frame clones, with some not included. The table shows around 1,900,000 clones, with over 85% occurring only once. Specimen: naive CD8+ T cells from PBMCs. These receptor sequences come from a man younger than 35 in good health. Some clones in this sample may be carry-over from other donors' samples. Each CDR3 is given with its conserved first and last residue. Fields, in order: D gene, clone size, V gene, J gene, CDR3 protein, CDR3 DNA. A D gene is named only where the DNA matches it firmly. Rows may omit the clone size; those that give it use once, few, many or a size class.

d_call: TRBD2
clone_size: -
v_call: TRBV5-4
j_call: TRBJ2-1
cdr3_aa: CASSLVLAGPIDNEQFF
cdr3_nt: TGTGCCAGCAGCTTGGTACTAGCGGGACCCATCGACAATGAGCAGTTCTTC

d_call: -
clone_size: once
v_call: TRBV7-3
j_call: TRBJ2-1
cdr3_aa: CASSVGAGARNEQFF
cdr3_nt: TGTGCCAGCAGCGTAGGGGCTGGGGCGCGGAATGAGCAGTTCTTC

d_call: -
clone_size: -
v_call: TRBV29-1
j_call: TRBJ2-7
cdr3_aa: CSVEDGPSEQYF
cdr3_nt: TGCAGCGTTGAAGACGGGCCCAGCGAGCAGTACTTC

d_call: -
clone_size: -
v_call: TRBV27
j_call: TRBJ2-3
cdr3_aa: CASSFPSSDTQYF
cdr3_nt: TGTGCCAGCAGTTTCCCCTCCTCAGATACGCAGTATTTT

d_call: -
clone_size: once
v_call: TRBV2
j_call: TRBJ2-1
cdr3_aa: CASFIPPGHATQSSYNEQFF
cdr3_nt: TGTGCCAGTTTTATACCACCGGGACACGCGACGCAGAGCTCCTACAATGAGCAGTTCTTC

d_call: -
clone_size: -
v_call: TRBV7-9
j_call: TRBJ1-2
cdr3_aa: CASSPPTGSGYGYTF
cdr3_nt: TGTGCCAGCAGCCCCCCCACAGGGTCGGGCTATGGCTACACCTTC

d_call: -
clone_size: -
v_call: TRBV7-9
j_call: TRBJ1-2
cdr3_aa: CASSLGQDLEGYTF
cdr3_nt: TGTGCCAGCAGCTTAGGACAGGACCTTGAGGGCTACACCTTC

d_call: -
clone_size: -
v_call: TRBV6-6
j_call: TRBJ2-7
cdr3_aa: CASSNTPRESSYEQYF
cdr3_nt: TGTGCCAGCAGTAATACCCCCCGGGAGAGCTCCTACGAGCAGTACTTC

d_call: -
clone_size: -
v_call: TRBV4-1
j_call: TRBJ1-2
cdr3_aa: CASSPWTADYGYTF
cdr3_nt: TGCGCCAGCAGCCCATGGACGGCCGACTATGGCTACACCTTC

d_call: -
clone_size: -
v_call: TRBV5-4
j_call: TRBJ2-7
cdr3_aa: CASSLDISYEQYF
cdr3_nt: TGTGCCAGCAGCTTGGACATCTCCTACGAGCAGTACTTC

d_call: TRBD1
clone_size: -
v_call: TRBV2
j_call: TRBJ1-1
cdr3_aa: CASRGTGRIAEAFF
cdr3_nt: TGTGCCAGCAGGGGGACAGGGAGAATTGCTGAAGCTTTCTTT

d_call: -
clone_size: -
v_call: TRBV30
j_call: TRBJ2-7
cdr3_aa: CAWSYRSYEQYF
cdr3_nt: TGTGCCTGGAGTTATCGGTCATACGAGCAGTACTTC

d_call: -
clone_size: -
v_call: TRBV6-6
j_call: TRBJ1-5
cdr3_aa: CASSYWSSNQPQHF
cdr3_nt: TGTGCCAGCAGTTATTGGTCCTCCAATCAGCCCCAGCATTTT

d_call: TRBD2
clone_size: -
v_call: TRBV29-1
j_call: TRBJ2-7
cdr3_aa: CSVPAGGGEQYF
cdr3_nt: TGCAGCGTCCCAGCGGGAGGAGGGGAGCAGTACTTC

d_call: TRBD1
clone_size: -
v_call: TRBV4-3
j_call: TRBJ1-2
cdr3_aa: CASSQGNRGNYGYTF
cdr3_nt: TGCGCCAGCAGCCAAGGGAACAGGGGGAACTATGGCTACACCTTC

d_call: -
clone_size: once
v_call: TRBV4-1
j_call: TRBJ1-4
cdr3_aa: CASSSRAAEARGTNEKLFF
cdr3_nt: TGCGCCAGCAGCTCCCGGGCGGCCGAGGCCAGGGGCACTAATGAAAAACTGTTTTTT

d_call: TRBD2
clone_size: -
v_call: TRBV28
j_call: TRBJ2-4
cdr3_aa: CASSFRASGRESAKNIQYF
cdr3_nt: TGTGCCAGCAGTTTTCGGGCTAGCGGGAGGGAATCGGCCAAAAACATTCAGTACTTC

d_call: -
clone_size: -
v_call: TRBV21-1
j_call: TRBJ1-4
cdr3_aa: CASSPRWGEKLFF
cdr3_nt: TGTGCCAGCAGCCCTCGATGGGGAGAAAAACTGTTTTTT

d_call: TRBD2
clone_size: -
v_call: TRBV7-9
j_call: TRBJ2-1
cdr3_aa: CATSKWSGRAYEQFF
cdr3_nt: TGTGCCACCTCGAAATGGAGCGGGAGGGCCTATGAGCAGTTCTTC

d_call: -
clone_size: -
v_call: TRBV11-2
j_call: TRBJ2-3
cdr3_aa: CASSFVADTQYF
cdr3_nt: TGTGCCAGCAGCTTTGTGGCAGATACGCAGTATTTT

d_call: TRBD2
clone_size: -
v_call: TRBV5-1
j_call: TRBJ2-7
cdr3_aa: CASTTTGTSDSYEQYF
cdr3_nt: TGCGCCAGCACAACAACCGGGACTAGCGACAGCTACGAGCAGTACTTC

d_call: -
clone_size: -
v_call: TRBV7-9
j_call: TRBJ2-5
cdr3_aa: CASSPTRTQETQYF
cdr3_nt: TGTGCCAGCAGCCCTACGCGGACACAAGAGACCCAGTACTTC

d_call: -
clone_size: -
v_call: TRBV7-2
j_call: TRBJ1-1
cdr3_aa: CASSPPWGNTEAFF
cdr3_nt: TGTGCCAGCAGCCCACCTTGGGGGAACACTGAAGCTTTCTTT